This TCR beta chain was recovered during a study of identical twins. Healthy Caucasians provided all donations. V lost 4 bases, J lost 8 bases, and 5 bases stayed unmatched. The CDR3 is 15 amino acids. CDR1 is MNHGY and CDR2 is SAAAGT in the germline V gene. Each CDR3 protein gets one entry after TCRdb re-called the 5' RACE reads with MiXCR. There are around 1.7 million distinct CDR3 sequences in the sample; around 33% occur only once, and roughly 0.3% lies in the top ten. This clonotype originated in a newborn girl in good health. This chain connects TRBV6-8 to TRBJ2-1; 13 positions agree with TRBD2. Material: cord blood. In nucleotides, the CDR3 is TGTGCCAGCAGTTCGACTAGCGGGAGGAGGGATGAGCAGTTCTTC. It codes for CASSSTSGRRDEQFF.